This entry lists 3 T cell receptor beta chains sequenced from one sample in a study of cytomegalovirus exposure and HLA in healthy donors. Primers included in the PCR were 60 Vbeta and 13 Jbeta primers. Produced via immunoSEQ multiplex PCR; TCRdb's table is partial and in-frame only. The sample yields 150,000 to 200,000 clones, roughly 79% seen once. What was sequenced was PBMCs. The source is a woman younger than 45 in good health and CMV-seropositive.

The chain has TRBV6-5 and TRBJ1-1, with a weak D call TRBD1 (5 bases). Deletions cut 5 bases from V and 5 bases from J, with 15 bases between. The CDR3 is 14 residues long. CDR1 and CDR2 (germline): MNHEY, SVGAGI. This CDR3 is CASSNLGGSTEAFF. The CDR3 DNA sequence: TGTGCCAGCAGTAACCTCGGGGGTTCGACTGAAGCTTTCTTT.

This clone showed up just once. The rearrangement links TRBV6-1 to TRBJ2-7, with 9 bases that match TRBD1. The CDR3 is 15 residues long. V dropped 6 bases and J dropped 4; count of bases not matched to a gene: 10. Germline CDR1 and CDR2: MNHNS and SASEGT. The CDR3 DNA reads as TGTGCCAGCAGGATAACCGGGACAGGGTCTTACGAGCAGTACTTC. This gives the protein CASRITGTGSYEQYF.

The table lists this clone with a few counts. This sequence joins TRBV27 and TRBJ2-1, with 9 positions matching TRBD2. CDR3 length: 12 residues. Germline loops: CDR1 MNHEY, CDR2 SMNVEV (reference sequence). J gave up 12 bases and V 5 bases, and 5 bases lay outside the gene matches. The DNA for the CDR3 is TGTGCCAGCAGTCAACTAGCGGGCCCGCAGTTCTTC. This gives the protein CASSQLAGPQFF.